This TCR beta chain derives from a study of T cells after yellow fever vaccination. This clonotype was recorded a few times. The germline V gene has CDR1 MNHEY and CDR2 SVGAGI. The CDR3 is 15 amino acids. The junction had 6 bases not matched to a gene; V was cut back by 2 bases and J by 7 bases. In TCRdb, the 5' RACE reads were re-called with MiXCR into one record per CDR3 protein. The sample shows 310,000 or so distinct CDR3 sequences, 6.8% of them seen only once. The clonotype comes from a man between 18 and 29 years old who received the YFV17D yellow fever vaccine. The material sequenced was PBMCs, taken about 49 days after the first yellow fever vaccination. V usage is TRBV6-5 and J usage is TRBJ2-1; 9 nucleotides line up with TRBD1. The CDR3 DNA reads TGTGCCAGCAGTTACGGGGACAGGGCCCTAAATGAGCAGTTCTTC. Translation gives CASSYGDRALNEQFF.